One and the same sample provided the 31 T cell receptor beta chains below, sequenced in a study of T-cell reconstitution after alpha-beta-depleted transplantation in children. The authors prepared the TCRbeta library with unique molecular identifiers. Via MiXCR, TCRdb re-called the PCR reads, giving one row per CDR3 protein. The sample contains some 290,000 distinct CDR3 sequences, 9.9% of which appear only once. The sample was PBMCs from the stem cell graft donor, taken from the stem cell graft. These receptors all come from a human donor who donated a stem cell graft to a child with SCID.

This clonotype was counted a few times. The rearrangement joins TRBV13 to TRBJ2-5; 10 bases agree with TRBD2. This CDR3 has 14 residues. V shed 5 bases, J shed 5 bases, and the junction held 5 bases outside the gene matches. Germline loops: CDR1 PRHDT, CDR2 FYEKMQ (reference sequence). CDR3 protein: CASSQSGRGETQYF. The CDR3, as DNA: TGTGCCAGCAGCCAAAGCGGGAGGGGGGAGACCCAGTACTTC.

This clonotype was observed at least ten times. The chain uses TRBV29-1 and TRBJ2-3; 7 bases line up with TRBD2. Germline V gene sequence: CDR1 SQVTM, CDR2 ANQGSEA. The CDR3 loop spans 13 amino acids. J was trimmed by 3 bases and V by 7 bases; bases with no gene match: 7. The CDR3 region has the DNA TGCAGCGCGAGGCGGGGAGGGACAGATACGCAGTATTTT. Amino acid sequence: CSARRGGTDTQYF.

V is TRBV7-9 and J is TRBJ2-5; D might be TRBD1 (5 bases). CDR3 length equals 15 residues. V lost 5 bases and J 2 bases, leaving 15 bases between the germline ends. Germline lookup yields CDR1 SEHNR and CDR2 FQNEAQ (reference sequence). CDR3 bases: TGTGCCAGCAGCGTTACAGGTTTGCTTCAAGAGACCCAGTACTTC. Translating it yields CASSVTGLLQETQYF.

Ten or more counts support this clonotype. The chain employs TRBV7-3 and TRBJ2-4; no definite D call. CDR3 length: 15 residues. The V end lost 0 bases, the J end lost 4 bases, and 10 bases lay between the germline ends. CDR1 and CDR2 from the germline V gene are SGHTA and FQGTGA. CDR3 amino acids: CASSLTGGVKNIQYF. The CDR3 nucleotides are TGTGCCAGCAGCTTAACTGGTGGGGTTAAAAACATTCAGTACTTC.

V and J are TRBV4-1 and TRBJ2-7; no clear D. The CDR3 extends over 12 amino acids. Trimming pared 0 bases from V and 6 bases from J, leaving 6 bases between. CDR1 is MGHRA and CDR2 is YSYEKL in the germline V gene. In DNA, the CDR3 is TGCGCCAGCAGCCAAGATTACCGCGAGCAGTACTTC. Translation: CASSQDYREQYF.

This clonotype was found a few times. The chain combines TRBV4-2 with TRBJ1-6, with a possible D match to TRBD1 (5 bases). Germline CDR1 LGHNA, CDR2 YNFKEQ. The CDR3 is 18 residues long. The V end lost 4 bases, the J end lost 0 bases, and 16 bases lay between the germline ends. CDR3 nucleotides: TGTGCCAGCAGCCCCGGGGACGGCCGGAGCTCCTATAATTCACCCCTCCACTTT. This sequence encodes CASSPGDGRSSYNSPLHF.

The V and J genes are TRBV12-3 or TRBV12-4 and TRBJ2-1, with TRBD2 as a possible D gene (7 bases). The CDR3 loop spans 14 amino acids. V lost 2 bases to trimming and J lost 10 bases, with 15 bases between them. In nucleotides, the CDR3 is TGTGCCAGCAGTTTAATTTCGGGGGGCGACGAGCAGTTCTTC. Translated: CASSLISGGDEQFF.

This clonotype was counted only a few times. The V and J genes are TRBV5-1 and TRBJ2-3; 9 bases match TRBD1. CDR1 is SGHRS, CDR2 YFSETQ, per germline. The CDR3 length is 15 residues. Losses at the gene ends were 7 bases for V and 0 bases for J; bases not matched to a gene: 6. The CDR3 region has the DNA TGCGCCAGCGGCCGGGACAGGGCCAGCACAGATACGCAGTATTTT. Its translation: CASGRDRASTDTQYF.

The sample holds many counts of this clonotype. This rearrangement joins TRBV5-1 to TRBJ1-1; 7 nucleotides match TRBD1. V lost 4 bases, J lost 5 bases, and 8 bases stayed unmatched. The germline gives CDR1 SGHRS, CDR2 YFSETQ. This CDR3 has 14 residues. The DNA of the CDR3 is TGCGCCAGCAGCGCAGACAGGGTCTTAACTGAAGCTTTCTTT. This gives the protein CASSADRVLTEAFF.

This clonotype appeared a few times. The chain has TRBV2 and TRBJ2-1; 9 nucleotides line up with TRBD1. V lost 2 bases and J lost 4; bases outside the gene matches: 3. The germline V gene encodes CDR1 SNHLY and CDR2 FYNNEI. The CDR3 length is 15 residues. The CDR3 DNA reads TGTGCCAGCAGTGAAACAGGGGGCACGTACAATGAGCAGTTCTTC. The encoded protein is CASSETGGTYNEQFF.

The chain recombines TRBV19 with TRBJ1-1; TRBD1 agrees at 8 bases. The CDR3 is 13 residues long. After removal of 6 bases from V and 10 bases from J, the junction contained 10 bases not matched to a gene. The germline gives CDR1 LNHDA, CDR2 SQIVND (reference sequence). The CDR3 region is CASSNWSDRGAFF. The DNA for the CDR3 is TGTGCCAGTAGCAATTGGTCCGACAGGGGAGCTTTCTTT.

This clonotype was counted only a few times. V is TRBV5-1 and J is TRBJ2-3; D uncertain. V was trimmed by 0 bases and J by 5 bases, leaving 13 bases between them. CDR1 SGHRS and CDR2 YFSETQ come from the germline V gene. The CDR3 has 15 residues. CDR3 bases: TGCGCCAGCAGCTTGGTTGGGCCTTTTGGAGATACGCAGTATTTT. Amino acids: CASSLVGPFGDTQYF.

This clonotype was observed a handful of times. The chain uses TRBV18 and TRBJ1-1, with 9 bases aligning to TRBD1. After removal of 3 bases from V and 3 bases from J, the junction contained 8 bases not matched to a gene. The CDR3 consists of 16 residues. The V gene's germline CDR1 is KGHSH and CDR2 LQKENI. CDR3 in amino acids: CASSPDGTGFYTEAFF. In nucleotides, the CDR3 is TGTGCCAGCTCACCGGACGGGACAGGGTTTTACACTGAAGCTTTCTTT.

Comments on this clonotype: A clone one base away is much larger, so this may be a read error. This CDR3 fails to terminate in the conserved phenylalanine or tryptophan, so it likely reflects a read error. The chain carries TRBV12-3 or TRBV12-4 and TRBJ2-1; 10 bases line up with TRBD1. The ends lost 6 bases at V and 7 bases at J; junction bases unmatched: 3. The CDR3 spans 13 residues. The DNA of the CDR3 is TGTGCCAGCAGGGGGACAGGGGTTAATGAGCAGTTCCTC. Amino acid sequence: CASRGTGVNEQFL.

This clonotype was counted between two and nine times. The chain links TRBV14 to TRBJ2-7; 8 positions agree with TRBD2. CDR1 SGHDN and CDR2 FVKESK come from the germline V gene. The length of the CDR3 is 17 residues. Trimming cost V 3 bases and J 0 bases; bases outside gene matches: 10. The CDR3 bases are TGTGCCAGCAGCCACCCGTTGGGTAGCGGGGACTCCTACGAGCAGTACTTC. It translates to CASSHPLGSGDSYEQYF.

This clonotype was observed a few times. The chain uses TRBV2 and TRBJ2-1; maybe TRBD1 (5 bases). Germline V gives CDR1 SNHLY, CDR2 FYNNEI. V dropped 5 bases and J dropped 6 bases, with 11 bases sitting between them. This CDR3 region has 13 residues. CDR3 sequence reads: CASSKTASNEQFF. CDR3 DNA sequence: TGTGCCAGCAGTAAGACAGCTTCCAATGAGCAGTTCTTC.

This clonotype was detected ten times or more. J is TRBJ2-2 and V is TRBV20-1; D is possibly TRBD2 (7 bases). Trimming stripped 6 bases from V and 0 bases from J, with 29 bases between. Germline-derived CDR1 and CDR2 are DFQATT and SNEGSKA (reference sequence). This CDR3 spans 20 amino acids. CDR3 loop: CSAEAGATERQTTNTGELFF. The CDR3 DNA sequence: TGCAGTGCCGAGGCGGGGGCGACAGAAAGGCAAACTACGAACACCGGGGAGCTGTTTTTT.

This clonotype was seen a handful of times. J is TRBJ1-2 and V is TRBV6-1; TRBD1 might be the D (5 bases). V was shortened by 7 bases and J by 6 bases, with 12 bases between the two germline ends. CDR3 length equals 12 residues. In germline, CDR1 is MNHNS, CDR2 SASEGT. The CDR3 DNA follows: TGTGCCAGCAATGTGGGACGGAATGGCTACACCTTC. Translation: CASNVGRNGYTF.

Ten or more counts support this clonotype. The gene calls are TRBV7-9 and TRBJ1-4; D is possibly TRBD1 (5 bases). With 8 bases removed from V and 0 bases from J, the gap between germline ends came to 10 bases. The CDR3 covers 14 residues. Germline-derived CDR1 and CDR2 are SEHNR and FQNEAQ (reference sequence). CDR3 coding DNA: TGTGCCAGCGCGACAGCCTCAACTAATGAAAAACTGTTTTTT. It translates to CASATASTNEKLFF.

In its sample, this clonotype was seen a few times. This chain uses TRBV7-3 with TRBJ2-5; a possible D gene is TRBD1 (6 bases). The CDR3 contains 14 residues. V dropped 5 bases and J dropped 1 base, with 11 bases sitting between them. Germline-derived CDR1 and CDR2 are SGHTA and FQGTGA. CDR3 sequence (DNA): TGTGCCAGCAGCCCCACAGGGTTCCAAGAGACCCAGTACTTC. This translates into CASSPTGFQETQYF.

This clonotype was recorded many times. J is TRBJ2-2 and V is TRBV12-3 or TRBV12-4; D is unresolved. This CDR3 comprises 12 residues. V shed 9 bases and J shed 1 base, with 6 bases lying between them. The CDR3 coding sequence is TGTGCCAGTTTCCGGAACACCGGGGAGCTGTTTTTT. Amino acid sequence: CASFRNTGELFF.

CDR3 DNA sequence: TGTGCCAGCAGTGAACGGACAGGGGGCCTGGGAGAGACCCAGTACTTC. As protein: CASSERTGGLGETQYF. This chain connects TRBV6-1 to TRBJ2-5, with 11 bases matching TRBD1. Unmatched junction bases numbered 6, after V lost 2 bases and J lost 4 bases. Germline loops: CDR1 MNHNS, CDR2 SASEGT. The CDR3 sequence is 16 residues long.

This clonotype has at least ten counts. CDR3 in amino acids: CASSQDWTGGHEQFF. In DNA, the CDR3 is TGTGCCAGCAGCCAAGACTGGACGGGGGGCCATGAGCAGTTCTTC. The chain recombines TRBV3-1 with TRBJ2-1, with D possibly being TRBD2 (7 bases). CDR1 and CDR2 (germline): LGHDT, YNNKEL (reference sequence). The length of the CDR3 is 15 residues. V was pared by 0 bases and J by 8 bases, with 14 bases between.

The chain has TRBV25-1 and TRBJ2-5; 8 nucleotides agree with TRBD1. Germline-derived CDR1 and CDR2 are MGHDK and SYGVNS. This CDR3 region has 15 residues. Unmatched junction bases numbered 7, after V lost 5 bases and J lost 2 bases. CDR3 sequence: CASSLPDREQETQYF. Here the CDR3 DNA reads TGTGCCAGCAGTTTACCGGACAGGGAACAAGAGACCCAGTACTTC.

This clonotype was observed many times. The chain links TRBV11-2 to TRBJ2-1; TRBD2 agrees at 13 bases. Germline V gives CDR1 SGHAT, CDR2 FQNNGV. Trimming cost V 0 bases and J 0 bases; bases outside gene matches: 8. This CDR3 has 20 residues. CDR3 region: CASSLDGTSGVGSSYNEQFF. The DNA for the CDR3 is TGTGCCAGCAGCTTAGATGGGACTAGCGGGGTCGGGAGCTCCTACAATGAGCAGTTCTTC.

The gene calls are TRBV27 and TRBJ2-1; 7 bases agree with TRBD1. Germline CDR1 is MNHEY and CDR2 is SMNVEV (reference sequence). V lost 6 bases and J lost 7; bases outside the gene matches: 12. CDR3 length: 15 amino acids. This CDR3 reads CASSLLRQGHNEQFF. CDR3 nucleotide sequence: TGTGCCAGCAGCCTTTTGAGACAGGGTCATAATGAGCAGTTCTTC.

This clonotype has a count of ten or more. The chain recombines TRBV20-1 with TRBJ2-3; 13 bases agree with TRBD2. Germline CDR1 and CDR2: DFQATT and SNEGSKA (reference sequence). The CDR3 is 16 amino acids. V trimming: 5 bases; J trimming: 4 bases; junction bases outside the gene matches: 9. The CDR3: CSAPRLAGGHADTQYF. Written as DNA, the CDR3 is TGCAGTGCTCCTAGACTAGCGGGGGGTCATGCAGATACGCAGTATTTT.

This clonotype appeared a few times. In DNA form, the CDR3 reads TGTGCCATCAGTGAGTCGGAGCGGGCCAGGGTAGATACGCAGTATTTT. Its translation is CAISESERARVDTQYF. The rearrangement uses TRBV10-3 and TRBJ2-3; D possibly corresponds to TRBD2 (6 bases). The ends were cut back, 0 bases at V and 5 bases at J, with 15 bases in the middle. From germline, CDR1 is ENHRY and CDR2 SYGVKD. The CDR3 is 16 amino acids.

The table lists this clonotype with a count of one. The J gene is TRBJ1-6, the V gene TRBV27; D ambiguous. The CDR3 sequence is 16 residues long. Trimming took 4 bases from V and 4 from J, leaving 14 bases between them. Germline-derived CDR1 and CDR2 are MNHEY and SMNVEV (reference sequence). The CDR3: CASSSLSNRYNSPLHF. CDR3 DNA: TGTGCCAGCAGTTCCTTAAGTAACAGATATAATTCACCCCTCCACTTT.

Concerning this clonotype: A far larger clone differs by one base, so this is likely a read error. The chain couples TRBV5-1 to TRBJ2-5; D is unresolved. CDR1 SGHRS and CDR2 YFSETQ come from the germline V gene. V lost 1 base, J lost 4 bases, and 5 bases lay in between. CDR3 size: 12 residues. The DNA for the CDR3 is TGCGCCAGCAGCTTGATGGGAGAGACCCAGTACTTC. It codes for CASSLMGETQYF.

The chain has TRBV2 and TRBJ1-1, with a weak D call TRBD1 (5 bases). Germline loops: CDR1 SNHLY, CDR2 FYNNEI. The CDR3 covers 11 residues. Trimming removed 6 bases at V and 8 bases at J, with 10 bases between. CDR3 loop: CASRVYREAFF. CDR3 nucleotides: TGTGCCAGCAGGGTCTACAGGGAAGCTTTCTTT.